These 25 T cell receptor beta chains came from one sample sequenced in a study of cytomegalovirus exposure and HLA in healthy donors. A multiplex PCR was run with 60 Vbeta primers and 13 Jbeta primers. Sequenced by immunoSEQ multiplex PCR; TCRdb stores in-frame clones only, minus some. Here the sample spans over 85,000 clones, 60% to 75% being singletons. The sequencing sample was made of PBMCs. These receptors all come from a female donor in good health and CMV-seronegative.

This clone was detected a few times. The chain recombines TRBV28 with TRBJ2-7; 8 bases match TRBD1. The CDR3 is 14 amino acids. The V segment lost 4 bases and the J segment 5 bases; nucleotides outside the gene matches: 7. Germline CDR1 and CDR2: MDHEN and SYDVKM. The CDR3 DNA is TGTGCCAGCAGTTCTGGACAGGGTTCCGACGAGCAGTACTTC. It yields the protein CASSSGQGSDEQYF.

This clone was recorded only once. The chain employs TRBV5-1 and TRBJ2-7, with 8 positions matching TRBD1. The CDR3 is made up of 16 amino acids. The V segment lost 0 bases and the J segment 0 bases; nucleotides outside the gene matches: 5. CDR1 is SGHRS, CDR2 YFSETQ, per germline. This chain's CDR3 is CASSLATGTGSYEQYF. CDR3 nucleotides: TGCGCCAGCAGCTTGGCTACGGGGACAGGCTCCTACGAGCAGTACTTC.

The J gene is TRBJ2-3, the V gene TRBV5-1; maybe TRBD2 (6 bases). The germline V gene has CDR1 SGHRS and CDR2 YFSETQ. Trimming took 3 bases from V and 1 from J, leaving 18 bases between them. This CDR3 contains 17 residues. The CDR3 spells CASSSFQAGEGTDTQYF. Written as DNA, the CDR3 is TGCGCCAGCAGCTCTTTCCAGGCTGGGGAGGGCACAGATACGCAGTATTTT. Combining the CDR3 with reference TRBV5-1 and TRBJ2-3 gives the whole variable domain KAGVTQTPRYLIKTRGQQVTLSCSPISGHRSVSWYQQTPGQGLQFLFEYFSETQRNKGNFPGRFSGRQFSNSRSEMNVSTLELGDSALYLCASSSFQAGEGTDTQYFGPGTRLTVL.

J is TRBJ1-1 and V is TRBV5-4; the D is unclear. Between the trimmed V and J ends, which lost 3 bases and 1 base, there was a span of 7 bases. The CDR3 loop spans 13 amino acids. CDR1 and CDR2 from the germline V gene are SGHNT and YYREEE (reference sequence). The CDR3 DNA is TGTGCCAGCAGCTCCGAGGGGAACACTGAAGCTTTCTTT. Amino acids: CASSSEGNTEAFF.

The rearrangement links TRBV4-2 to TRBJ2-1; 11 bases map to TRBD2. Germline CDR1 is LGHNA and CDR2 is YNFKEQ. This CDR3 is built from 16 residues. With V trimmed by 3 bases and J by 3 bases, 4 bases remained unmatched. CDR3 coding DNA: TGTGCCAGCAGCCAGGAGACTAGCGGGAACTACAATGAGCAGTTCTTC. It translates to CASSQETSGNYNEQFF.

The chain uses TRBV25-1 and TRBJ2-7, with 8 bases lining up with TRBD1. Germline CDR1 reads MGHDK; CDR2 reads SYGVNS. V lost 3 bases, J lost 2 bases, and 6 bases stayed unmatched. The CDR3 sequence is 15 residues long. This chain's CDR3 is CASSDRGHKAYEQYF. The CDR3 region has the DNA TGTGCCAGCAGTGACAGGGGGCATAAGGCCTACGAGCAGTACTTC.

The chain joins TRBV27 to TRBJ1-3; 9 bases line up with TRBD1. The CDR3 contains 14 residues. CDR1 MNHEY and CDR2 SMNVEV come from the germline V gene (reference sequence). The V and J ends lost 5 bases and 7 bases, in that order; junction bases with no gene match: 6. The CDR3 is CASSPLDRGNTIYF. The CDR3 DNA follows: TGTGCCAGCAGTCCCCTGGACAGGGGTAACACCATATATTTT.

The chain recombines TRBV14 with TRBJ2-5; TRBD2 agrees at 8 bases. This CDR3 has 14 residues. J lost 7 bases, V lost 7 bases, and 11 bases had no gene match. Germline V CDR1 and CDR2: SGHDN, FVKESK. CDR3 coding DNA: TGTGCCAGCATGGGGCTAGCGGGTTCTGGGACCCAGTACTTC. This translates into CASMGLAGSGTQYF.

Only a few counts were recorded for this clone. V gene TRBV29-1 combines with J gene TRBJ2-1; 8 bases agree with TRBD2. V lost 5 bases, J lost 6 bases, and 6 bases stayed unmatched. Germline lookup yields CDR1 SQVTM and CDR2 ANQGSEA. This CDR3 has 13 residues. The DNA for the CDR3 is TGCAGCGTTCGGACTAGCAGTCTCAATGAGCAGTTCTTC. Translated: CSVRTSSLNEQFF.

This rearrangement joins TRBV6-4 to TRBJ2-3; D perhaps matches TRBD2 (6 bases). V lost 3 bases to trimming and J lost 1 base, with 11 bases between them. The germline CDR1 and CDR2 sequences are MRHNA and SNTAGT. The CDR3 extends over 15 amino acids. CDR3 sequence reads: CASSEGSSGTDTQYF. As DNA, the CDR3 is TGTGCCAGCAGTGAGGGCTCTAGCGGCACAGATACGCAGTATTTT.

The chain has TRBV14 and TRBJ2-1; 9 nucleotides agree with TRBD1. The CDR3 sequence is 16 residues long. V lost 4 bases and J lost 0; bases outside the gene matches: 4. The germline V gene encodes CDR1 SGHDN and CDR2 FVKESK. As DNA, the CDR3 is TGTGCCAGCAGCCGACCGGGACAGGGCTCCTACAATGAGCAGTTCTTC. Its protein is CASSRPGQGSYNEQFF. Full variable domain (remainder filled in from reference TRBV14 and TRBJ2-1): EAGVTQFPSHSVIEKGQTVTLRCDPISGHDNLYWYRRVMGKEIKFLLHFVKESKQDESGMPNNRFLAERTGGTYSTLKVQPAELEDSGVYFCASSRPGQGSYNEQFFGPGTRLTVL.

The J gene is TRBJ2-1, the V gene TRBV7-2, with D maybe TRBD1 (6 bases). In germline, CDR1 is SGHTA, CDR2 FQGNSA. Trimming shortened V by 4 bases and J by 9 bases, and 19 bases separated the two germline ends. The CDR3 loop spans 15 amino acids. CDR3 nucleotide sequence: TGTGCCAGCAGCTCTCTGAGGAACAGGGCAGCTGAGCAGTTCTTC. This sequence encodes CASSSLRNRAAEQFF.

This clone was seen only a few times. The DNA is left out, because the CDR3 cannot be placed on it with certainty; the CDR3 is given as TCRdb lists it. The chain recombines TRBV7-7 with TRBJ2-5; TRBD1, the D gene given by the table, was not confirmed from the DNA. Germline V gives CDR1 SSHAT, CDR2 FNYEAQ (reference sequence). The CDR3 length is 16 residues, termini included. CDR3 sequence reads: CASSFGPGREVETQYF.

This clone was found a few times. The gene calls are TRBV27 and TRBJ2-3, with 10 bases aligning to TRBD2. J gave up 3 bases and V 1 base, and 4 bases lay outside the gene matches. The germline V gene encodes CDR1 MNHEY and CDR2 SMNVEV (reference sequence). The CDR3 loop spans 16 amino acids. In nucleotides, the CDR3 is TGTGCCAGCAGTTTATACCAGACTAGCGGGACAGATACGCAGTATTTT. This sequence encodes CASSLYQTSGTDTQYF.

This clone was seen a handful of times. Here the CDR3 reads CASSLQGSYEQYF. In DNA form, the CDR3 reads TGTGCCAGCAGCTTGCAGGGTTCCTACGAGCAGTACTTC. This chain links TRBV5-4 with TRBJ2-7; TRBD1 is a possible D gene (5 bases). Trimming took 1 base from V and 1 from J, leaving 6 bases between them. Germline CDR1 SGHNT, CDR2 YYREEE (reference sequence). The length of the CDR3 is 13 residues. Full variable domain (rest looked up from reference TRBV5-4 and TRBJ2-7): ETGVTQSPTHLIKTRGQQVTLRCSSQSGHNTVSWYQQALGQGPQFIFQYYREEENGRGNFPPRFSGLQFPNYSSELNVNALELDDSALYLCASSLQGSYEQYFGPGTRLTVT.

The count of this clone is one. In DNA form, the CDR3 reads TGTGCCAGCAGTTACTCGGAGACAGGGGGCTACGAGCAGTACTTC. Translated, it gives CASSYSETGGYEQYF. The chain joins TRBV6-5 to TRBJ2-7, with 9 bases aligning to TRBD1. J was trimmed by 3 bases and V by 0 bases; bases with no gene match: 3. The CDR3 consists of 15 residues. Germline values: CDR1 MNHEY, CDR2 SVGAGI.

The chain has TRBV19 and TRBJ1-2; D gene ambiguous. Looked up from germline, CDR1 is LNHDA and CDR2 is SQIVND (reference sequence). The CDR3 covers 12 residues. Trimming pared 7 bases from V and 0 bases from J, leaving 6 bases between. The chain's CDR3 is CASMAANYGYTF. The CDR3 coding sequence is TGTGCCAGTATGGCAGCTAACTATGGCTACACCTTC.

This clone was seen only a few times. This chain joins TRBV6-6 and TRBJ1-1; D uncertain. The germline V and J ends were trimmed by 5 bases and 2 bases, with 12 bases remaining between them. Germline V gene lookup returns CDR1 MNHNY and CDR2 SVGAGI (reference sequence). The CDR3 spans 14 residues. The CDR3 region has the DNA TGTGCCAGCAGTCACAGAGTTGAAAACACTGAAGCTTTCTTT. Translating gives CASSHRVENTEAFF.

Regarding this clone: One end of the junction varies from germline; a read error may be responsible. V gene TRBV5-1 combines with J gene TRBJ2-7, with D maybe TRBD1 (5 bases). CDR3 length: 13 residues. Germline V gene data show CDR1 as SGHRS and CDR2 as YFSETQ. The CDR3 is CVSSLTVSYEQYF. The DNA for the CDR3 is TGCGTCAGCAGCTTGACAGTCTCCTACGAGCAGTACTTC. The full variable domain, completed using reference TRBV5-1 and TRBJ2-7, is KAGVTQTPRYLIKTRGQQVTLSCSPISGHRSVSWYQQTPGQGLQFLFEYFSETQRNKGNFPGRFSGRQFSNSRSEMNVSTLELGDSALYLCVSSLTVSYEQYFGPGTRLTVT.

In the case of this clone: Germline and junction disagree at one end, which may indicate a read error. The CDR3 sequence is CVSSPAYEQYF. Here the CDR3 DNA reads TGTGTCAGCAGTCCAGCCTACGAGCAGTACTTC. The V call is TRBV28, the J call TRBJ2-7; no definite D call. The CDR3 runs to 11 residues. Germline loops: CDR1 MDHEN, CDR2 SYDVKM.

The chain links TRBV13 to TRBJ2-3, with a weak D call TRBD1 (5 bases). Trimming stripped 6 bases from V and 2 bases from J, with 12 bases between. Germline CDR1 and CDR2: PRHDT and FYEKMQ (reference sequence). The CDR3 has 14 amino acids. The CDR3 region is CASRTSRDTDTQYF. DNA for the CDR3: TGTGCCAGCAGAACCTCCAGGGACACAGATACGCAGTATTTT.

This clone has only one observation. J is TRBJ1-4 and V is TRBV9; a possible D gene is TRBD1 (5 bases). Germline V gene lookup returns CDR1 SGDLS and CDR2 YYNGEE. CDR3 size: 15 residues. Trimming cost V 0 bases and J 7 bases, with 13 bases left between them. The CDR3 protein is CASSVGAGRGEKLFF. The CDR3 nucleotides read TGTGCCAGCAGCGTAGGGGCGGGGCGCGGTGAAAAACTGTTTTTT.

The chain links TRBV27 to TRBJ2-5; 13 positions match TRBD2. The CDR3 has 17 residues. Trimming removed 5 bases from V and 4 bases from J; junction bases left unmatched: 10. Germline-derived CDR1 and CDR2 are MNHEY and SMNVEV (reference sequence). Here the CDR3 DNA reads TGTGCCAGCAGTCCACTACTAGCGGGAGGGCCAGGAGAGACCCAGTACTTC. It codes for CASSPLLAGGPGETQYF.

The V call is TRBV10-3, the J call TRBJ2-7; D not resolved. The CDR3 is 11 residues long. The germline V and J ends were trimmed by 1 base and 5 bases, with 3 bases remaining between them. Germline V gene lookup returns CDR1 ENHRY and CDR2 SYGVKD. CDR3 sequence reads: CAISELDEQYF. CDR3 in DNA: TGTGCCATCAGTGAGTTAGACGAGCAGTACTTC.

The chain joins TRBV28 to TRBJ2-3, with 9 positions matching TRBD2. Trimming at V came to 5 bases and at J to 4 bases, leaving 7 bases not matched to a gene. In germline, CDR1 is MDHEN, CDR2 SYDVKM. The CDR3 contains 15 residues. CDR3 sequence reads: CASSNLAGVSDTQYF. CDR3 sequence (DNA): TGTGCCAGCAGTAACTTAGCGGGAGTATCAGATACGCAGTATTTT.